This TCR beta chain was sequenced in a study of T cell responses to AZD1222 COVID-19 vaccine. Across the whole study: Recipients boosted at about 4 weeks or about 12 weeks are pooled. Whole-study findings and limits: At 160-218 and 743-854, vaccine-associated CD4 TCRs were dominant, and they spanned spike.

Assay used: immunoSEQ multiplex PCR; TCRdb lists only in-frame clones, some missing. In the table there are 95,000 to 150,000 clones, 80% to 90% of which are singletons. With respect to this clone: What it binds is unknown.

CDR3 length equals 15 residues. Trimming stripped 2 bases from V and 5 bases from J, with 16 bases between. Germline V gives CDR1 SGHNT, CDR2 YYREEE (reference sequence). V is TRBV5-4 and J is TRBJ2-5; D unresolved. Sequenced material: peripheral blood, taken on day 0 of AZD1222 vaccination. The TCR comes from an adult in good health. CDR3 loop: CASSFKVGFGETQYF. CDR3 in DNA: TGTGCCAGCAGCTTCAAGGTGGGGTTCGGGGAGACCCAGTACTTC.